The 21 T cell receptor beta chains below all came from one sample that was sequenced in a study of regulatory and conventional T cells in RAG deficiency (dated by TCRdb to the late 2010s). Before genomic DNA was extracted, conventional CD4+ T cells were isolated from blood as CD25-low CD127-high cells. Receptor libraries were prepared by the immunoSEQ multiplex PCR assay. As stored in TCRdb, this immuneACCESS dataset retains in-frame rearrangements with V and J assigned. A fraction of the clones does not appear; measured against another copy, unresolved V genes explain less than half of the discrepancy, and the remainder lacks a known reason. Here the sample has 25,000 to 35,000 clones; approximately 96% occur a single time. The ten largest clones take up 0.35% of the sample. The data were also submitted as part of a second study, on regulatory T cells. Per the second study: The multiplex PCR relied on 52 forward TRBV primers and 13 reverse TRBJ primers, and amplification bias was corrected through assay-based and computational methods.

The sample was CD25- CD4+ T cells sorted from blood. All receptors derive from a human donor in good health.

The J gene is TRBJ2-4, the V gene TRBV4-2; TRBD2 matches 15 bases. The CDR3 covers 21 residues. From germline, CDR1 is LGHNA and CDR2 YNFKEQ. Trimming at V came to 1 base and at J to 0 bases, leaving 10 bases not matched to a gene. CDR3 amino acids: CASSQGVGLAGGQVAKNIQYF. The CDR3 DNA reads as TGTGCCAGCAGCCAAGGGGTAGGACTAGCGGGGGGGCAGGTAGCCAAAAACATTCAGTACTTC.

This chain uses TRBV6-5 with TRBJ1-2; tentatively, D is TRBD1 (6 bases). The V gene's germline CDR1 is MNHEY and CDR2 SVGAGI. V lost 6 bases and J 0 bases, leaving 14 bases between the germline ends. CDR3 length: 15 residues. The CDR3, as DNA: TGTGCCAGCAGACAAAGACAGGCGGCTAACTATGGCTACACCTTC. This codes for CASRQRQAANYGYTF.

The rearrangement uses TRBV11-3 and TRBJ2-6; D is undetermined. The CDR3 runs 12 residues. Germline V gene data show CDR1 as SGHNT and CDR2 as YENEEA. Between the trimmed V and J ends, which lost 6 bases and 4 bases, there was a span of 4 bases. This CDR3 reads CASSKGANVLTF. The CDR3 DNA is TGTGCCAGCAGTAAAGGGGCCAACGTCCTGACTTTC.

This clone was counted between two and nine times. The chain couples TRBV19 to TRBJ1-2; TRBD1 matches 9 bases. V shed 0 bases, J shed 4 bases, and the junction held 6 bases outside the gene matches. Germline CDR1 LNHDA, CDR2 SQIVND (reference sequence). This CDR3 comprises 16 residues. In DNA form, the CDR3 reads TGTGCCAGTAGTATAGATCTGGGACAGGGCGGCTATGGCTACACCTTC. Its translation: CASSIDLGQGGYGYTF.

About this clone itself: Other DNA sequences in this sample translate to the same CDR3. V usage is TRBV19 and J usage is TRBJ1-1; perhaps TRBD1 as D (6 bases). Trimming shortened V by 6 bases and J by 2 bases, and 13 bases separated the two germline ends. Germline V gene data show CDR1 as LNHDA and CDR2 as SQIVND (reference sequence). This CDR3 has 14 amino acids. This CDR3 reads CASSTTGLNTEAFF. CDR3 bases: TGTGCCAGTAGCACGACAGGCCTAAACACTGAAGCTTTCTTT.

The chain employs TRBV6-5 and TRBJ2-1, with D perhaps matching TRBD2 (6 bases). The CDR3 is 13 residues long. Trimming took 6 bases from V and 12 from J, leaving 18 bases between them. Germline V gene data show CDR1 as MNHEY and CDR2 as SVGAGI. The CDR3 DNA is TGTGCCAGCAGCCGCCGGGGGTATGGGGCGCAGTTCTTC. This gives the protein CASSRRGYGAQFF.

The rearrangement joins TRBV5-6 to TRBJ2-7; D not certain. The germline gives CDR1 SGHDT, CDR2 YYEEEE. The CDR3 runs 12 residues. V gave up 4 bases and J gave up 1 base, with 6 bases separating them. The CDR3 DNA follows: TGTGCCAGCAGCCTCAGATCCTACGAGCAGTACTTC. It codes for CASSLRSYEQYF.

This chain's CDR3 is CASSLSRDYGYTF. CDR3 coding DNA: TGCGCCAGCAGCTTGAGCAGGGACTATGGCTACACCTTC. The chain couples TRBV5-1 to TRBJ1-2; D may be TRBD1 (5 bases). The CDR3 is made up of 13 amino acids. Germline V lookup: CDR1 SGHRS, CDR2 YFSETQ. Trimming left V 1 base short and J 3 bases short, with 7 bases between.

CDR3 sequence: CAWKTGTPYEQYF. CDR3 nucleotide sequence: TGTGCCTGGAAAACCGGGACACCGTACGAGCAGTACTTC. This chain joins TRBV30 and TRBJ2-7, with a possible D match to TRBD1 (6 bases). This CDR3 has 13 residues. V shed 4 bases and J shed 4 bases, with 14 bases lying between them. Germline V gene sequence: CDR1 GTSNPN, CDR2 SVGIG (reference sequence).

The chain couples TRBV5-1 to TRBJ1-4; 7 bases are a match to TRBD1. Germline values: CDR1 SGHRS, CDR2 YFSETQ. The CDR3 is 16 amino acids. Trimming cost V 4 bases and J 8 bases; bases outside gene matches: 14. The CDR3 reads CASSARGDSAGEKLFF. As DNA, the CDR3 is TGCGCCAGCAGCGCCCGAGGGGACAGCGCGGGGGAAAAACTGTTTTTT.

The V and J genes are TRBV6-5 and TRBJ1-2, with D perhaps TRBD1 (6 bases). V was pared by 7 bases and J by 8 bases, with 14 bases between. CDR1 is MNHEY, CDR2 SVGAGI, per germline. The CDR3 runs 12 residues. The CDR3 DNA follows: TGTGCCAGCACCAACGGGGGGGGCGGCTACACCTTC. This translates into CASTNGGGGYTF.

This rearrangement joins TRBV18 to TRBJ1-4; TRBD1 aligns across 7 bases. The CDR3 sequence is 15 residues long. Germline trimming cut 5 bases from V and 3 bases from J; bases unmatched to any gene: 6. CDR1 KGHSH and CDR2 LQKENI come from the germline V gene. Here the CDR3 DNA reads TGTGCCAGCTCAATCACACAGGGGCCTAATGAAAAACTGTTTTTT. Translating it yields CASSITQGPNEKLFF.

The chain employs TRBV5-5 and TRBJ1-2, with TRBD1 as a possible D gene (6 bases). V dropped 5 bases and J dropped 8 bases, with 19 bases sitting between them. CDR1 is SGHKS and CDR2 is YYEKEE in the germline V gene (reference sequence). The CDR3 covers 14 residues. This CDR3 is CASSSDRNLGGYTF. The CDR3 coding sequence is TGTGCCAGCAGTTCCGACAGGAACTTGGGCGGCTACACCTTC.

This clone was seen a single time. The J gene is TRBJ2-5, the V gene TRBV7-9, with 8 bases fitting TRBD2. V lost 1 base to trimming and J lost 5 bases; unmatched junction nucleotides: 9. This CDR3 region has 16 residues. Germline lookup yields CDR1 SEHNR and CDR2 FQNEAQ (reference sequence). In DNA, the CDR3 is TGTGCCAGCAGCTTAGTGAGGTTGCTAGCGGGTGAGACCCAGTACTTC. It specifies CASSLVRLLAGETQYF. The full variable domain, its missing parts supplied by reference TRBV7-9 and TRBJ2-5, is DTGVSQNPRHKITKRGQNVTFRCDPISEHNRLYWYRQTLGQGPEFLTYFQNEAQLEKSRLLSDRFSAERPKGSFSTLEIQRTEQGDSAMYLCASSLVRLLAGETQYFGPGTRLLVL.

In this sample, this clone turned up once. The V call is TRBV7-6, the J call TRBJ2-2; TRBD2 agrees at 13 bases. The J segment lost 5 bases and the V segment lost 4 bases, leaving 7 bases of the junction unmatched. Germline-derived CDR1 and CDR2 are SGHVS and FNYEAQ. The CDR3 totals 17 residues. The CDR3 nucleotides are TGTGCCAGCAGCTACGGACTAGCGGGAGTAGGGACCGGGGAGCTGTTTTTT. Translating gives CASSYGLAGVGTGELFF.

The chain links TRBV6-1 to TRBJ2-2; tentatively, D is TRBD1 (6 bases). This CDR3 spans 13 amino acids. V was pared by 4 bases and J by 6 bases, with 9 bases between. The germline V gene encodes CDR1 MNHNS and CDR2 SASEGT. The CDR3 region has the DNA TGTGCCAGCAGTGCGACAGGCGCCGGGGAGCTGTTTTTT. Protein product: CASSATGAGELFF.

The chain has TRBV5-4 and TRBJ2-5; 7 bases match TRBD1. The CDR3 runs 14 residues. The V gene's germline CDR1 is SGHNT and CDR2 YYREEE (reference sequence). The ends lost 9 bases at V and 5 bases at J; junction bases unmatched: 13. CDR3 region: CATFPSTGRETQYF. The CDR3 coding sequence is TGTGCCACCTTTCCCTCGACAGGGCGGGAGACCCAGTACTTC.

The V and J genes are TRBV6-5 and TRBJ2-5; TRBD2 matches at 14 bases. Looked up from germline, CDR1 is MNHEY and CDR2 is SVGAGI. This CDR3 has 16 residues. The ends lost 2 bases at V and 5 bases at J; junction bases unmatched: 4. The CDR3 bases are TGTGCCAGCAGTTACCTTTGGACTAGCGGGGGGGAGACCCAGTACTTC. Translating gives CASSYLWTSGGETQYF.

This clone appeared a single time. V and J are TRBV6-5 and TRBJ1-1; D is undetermined. There are 13 residues in the CDR3. From germline, CDR1 is MNHEY and CDR2 SVGAGI. The V gene lost 2 bases and the J gene lost 5 bases, with 9 bases spanning the gap. The CDR3 sequence: CASSYPRGTEAFF. Here the CDR3 DNA reads TGTGCCAGCAGTTACCCCCGAGGGACTGAAGCTTTCTTT.

The chain recombines TRBV10-3 with TRBJ1-2; 7 bases are a match to TRBD1. The CDR3 contains 19 residues. Germline CDR1 ENHRY, CDR2 SYGVKD. J was trimmed by 4 bases and V by 3 bases; bases with no gene match: 20. In nucleotides, the CDR3 is TGTGCCATCAGTGAACCGAAAGGGGGCGGATCTAAAGGAGTCTATGGCTACACCTTC. Encoded protein: CAISEPKGGGSKGVYGYTF.

V gene TRBV7-2 combines with J gene TRBJ2-7; 11 bases fit TRBD2. This CDR3 is built from 14 residues. V shed 7 bases, J shed 7 bases, and the junction held 9 bases outside the gene matches. From germline, CDR1 is SGHTA and CDR2 FQGNSA. CDR3 nucleotides: TGTGCCAGCACCCGACTAGCGGGATCAGAAGAGCAGTACTTC. Protein: CASTRLAGSEEQYF.